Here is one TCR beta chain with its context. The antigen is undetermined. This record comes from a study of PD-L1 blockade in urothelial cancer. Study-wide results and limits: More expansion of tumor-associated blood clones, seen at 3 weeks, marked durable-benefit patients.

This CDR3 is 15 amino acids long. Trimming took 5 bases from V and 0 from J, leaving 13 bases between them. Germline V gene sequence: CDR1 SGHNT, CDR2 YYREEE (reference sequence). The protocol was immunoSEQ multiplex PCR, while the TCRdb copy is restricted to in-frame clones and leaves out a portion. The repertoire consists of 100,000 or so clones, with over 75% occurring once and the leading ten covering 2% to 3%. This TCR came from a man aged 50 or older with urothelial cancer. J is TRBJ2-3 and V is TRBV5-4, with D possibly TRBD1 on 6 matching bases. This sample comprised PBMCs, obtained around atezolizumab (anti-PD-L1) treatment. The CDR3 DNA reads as TGTGCCAGCAGTGCCACAGGGTACAGCACAGATACGCAGTATTTT. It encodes CASSATGYSTDTQYF.